The rows below give T cell receptor beta chains drawn from one sample of a study of cytomegalovirus exposure and HLA in healthy donors. Here immunoSEQ multiplex PCR was the method, and the copy in TCRdb shows in-frame clones only, minus some. In total, the table holds about 130,000 clones. Specimen: PBMCs. These receptors all stem from a middle-aged man in good health and CMV-seronegative. The CDR3 runs from the conserved cysteine through the conserved F or W. D genes are given only for firm matches.

j_gene | d_gene | v_gene | CDR3aa | CDR3nt
TRBJ1-5 | TRBD1 | TRBV7-8 | CASSPGTGGNQPQHF | TGTGCCAGCAGCCCAGGGACAGGGGGCAATCAGCCCCAGCATTTT
TRBJ2-1 | TRBD2 | TRBV11-2 | CASSSMLAVSYNEQFF | TGTGCCAGCAGCTCGATGCTAGCGGTCTCCTACAATGAGCAGTTCTTC
TRBJ2-3 | TRBD2 | TRBV11-2 | CASSLGGGRAFGTDTQYF | TGTGCCAGCAGCTTAGGGGGCGGGAGGGCTTTCGGCACAGATACGCAGTATTTT
TRBJ1-3 | - | TRBV6-5 | CASSYRGEISGNTIYF | TGTGCCAGCAGTTATCGGGGAGAGATCTCTGGAAACACCATATATTTT
TRBJ2-7 | TRBD2 | TRBV6-5 | CATQLLAGAYEQYF | TGTGCCACCCAGTTACTAGCGGGAGCCTACGAGCAGTACTTC
TRBJ2-5 | TRBD2 | TRBV10-1 | CASSERLLAGEKYQETQYF | TGCGCCAGCAGTGAAAGGTTACTAGCGGGGGAAAAGTACCAAGAGACCCAGTACTTC
TRBJ1-4 | - | TRBV4-3 | CASSQEAGYDATNEKLFF | TGCGCCAGCAGCCAAGAAGCGGGATACGATGCAACTAATGAAAAACTGTTTTTT
TRBJ2-3 | - | TRBV10-3 | CAINRGSTDTQYF | TGTGCCATCAATAGGGGATCTACAGATACGCAGTATTTT
TRBJ2-7 | TRBD1 | TRBV5-6 | CASSTVGSRGHNEQYF | TGTGCCAGCAGCACAGTAGGTAGCAGGGGGCATAACGAGCAGTACTTC
TRBJ1-5 | TRBD1 | TRBV11-2 | CASGTGNQPQHF | TGTGCCAGCGGGACAGGCAATCAGCCCCAGCATTTT
TRBJ2-2 | - | TRBV7-2 | CASSPQTVINTGELFF | TGTGCCAGCAGCCCCCAGACAGTGATAAACACCGGGGAGCTGTTTTTT
TRBJ1-2 | TRBD1 | TRBV5-1 | CASSFGQGGNYGYTF | TGCGCCAGCAGCTTCGGACAGGGGGGAAACTATGGCTACACCTTC
TRBJ1-1 | - | TRBV30 | CAWSVPQTVYTEAFF | TGTGCCTGGAGTGTACCCCAGACAGTCTACACTGAAGCTTTCTTT
TRBJ2-7 | - | TRBV27 | CASQTRPSYEQYF | TGTGCCAGCCAGACCAGGCCATCCTACGAGCAGTACTTC
TRBJ1-5 | - | TRBV7-9 | CASSSATGDSAYSNQPQHF | TGTGCCAGCAGCTCAGCGACAGGCGATAGTGCTTATAGCAATCAGCCCCAGCATTTT
TRBJ1-5 | - | TRBV13 | CASSLAVKGREQPQHF | TGTGCCAGCAGCTTAGCGGTTAAGGGTCGGGAGCAGCCCCAGCATTTT
TRBJ2-7 | - | TRBV28 | CASRETGNYEQYF | TGTGCCAGCAGAGAGACAGGCAACTACGAGCAGTACTTC
TRBJ1-1 | - | TRBV18 | CASSRELNTEAFF | TGTGCCAGCTCTCGCGAGTTGAACACTGAAGCTTTCTTT
TRBJ2-2 | - | TRBV10-3 | CAIRGQLNTGELFF | TGTGCCATCAGAGGACAGCTAAACACCGGGGAGCTGTTTTTT
TRBJ1-2 | TRBD1 | TRBV5-6 | CASRPTGALGYTF | TGTGCCAGCAGGCCGACAGGGGCCTTGGGCTACACCTTC
TRBJ2-3 | TRBD1 | TRBV28 | CASSLQRPDRGLSTQYF | TGTGCCAGCAGTTTACAGCGCCCGGACAGGGGGCTGAGTACGCAGTATTTT
TRBJ1-3 | TRBD1 | TRBV2 | CASSPNRGQGNTIYF | TGTGCCAGCAGTCCCAACAGGGGGCAAGGAAACACCATATATTTT
TRBJ1-4 | - | TRBV4-1 | CASSLGQTATNEKLFF | TGCGCCAGCAGCCTAGGACAGACTGCAACTAATGAAAAACTGTTTTTT
TRBJ2-1 | TRBD2 | TRBV5-6 | CASSFWTSGSTRGYNEQFF | TGTGCCAGCAGCTTTTGGACTAGCGGGAGCACCCGGGGCTACAATGAGCAGTTCTTC
TRBJ2-5 | - | TRBV5-1 | CASSLSGQQETQYF | TGCGCCAGCAGCTTGAGTGGACAGCAAGAGACCCAGTACTTC
TRBJ2-7 | TRBD2 | TRBV11-1 | CASSSPGLAGTYEQYF | TGTGCCAGCAGCTCACCAGGACTAGCGGGGACCTACGAGCAGTACTTC
TRBJ2-4 | TRBD2 | TRBV2 | CASSDRLAEDIQYF | TGTGCCAGCAGTGATCGGCTAGCGGAGGACATTCAGTACTTC
TRBJ2-5 | TRBD2 | TRBV2 | CASSEARGRGGTQYF | TGTGCCAGCAGTGAAGCCCGCGGGAGGGGCGGGACCCAGTACTTC
TRBJ2-7 | TRBD1 | TRBV6-5 | CASSYLGQVVYEQYF | TGTGCCAGCAGTTACCTAGGACAGGTGGTCTACGAGCAGTACTTC
TRBJ2-3 | - | TRBV2 | CASSEEGRGLVSGSADTQYF | TGTGCCAGCAGTGAAGAGGGCAGGGGGTTGGTAAGCGGGAGCGCAGATACGCAGTATTTT
TRBJ2-1 | TRBD2 | TRBV9 | CASSPGLAYNEQFF | TGTGCCAGCAGCCCGGGACTAGCCTACAATGAGCAGTTCTTC
TRBJ1-2 | TRBD1 | TRBV19 | CASSRGTGYGYTF | TGTGCCAGTAGTAGAGGGACAGGGTATGGCTACACCTTC
TRBJ2-1 | TRBD2 | TRBV5-1 | CASSSRLAPGSGDEQFF | TGCGCCAGCAGCTCCCGACTAGCGCCAGGCAGTGGGGATGAGCAGTTCTTC
TRBJ1-4 | - | TRBV19 | CASTGSSNEKLFF | TGTGCCAGTACGGGGAGTTCTAATGAAAAACTGTTTTTT
TRBJ2-2 | - | TRBV5-8 | CASSPTSGELFF | TGTGCCAGCAGCCCGACTTCTGGGGAGCTGTTTTTT
TRBJ2-3 | TRBD2 | TRBV30 | CAWGTSGYTDTQYF | TGTGCCTGGGGGACTAGCGGATACACAGATACGCAGTATTTT
TRBJ2-3 | TRBD2 | TRBV5-1 | CASSRGTSGSTDTQYF | TGCGCCAGCAGCCGGGGGACTAGCGGGAGTACAGATACGCAGTATTTT
TRBJ2-4 | - | TRBV21-1 | CARRGRVIAKNIQYF | TGTGCCCGCAGGGGCAGGGTGATAGCCAAAAACATTCAGTACTTC
TRBJ1-3 | TRBD1 | TRBV6-5 | CASSRDSSSGNTIYF | TGTGCCAGCAGTCGGGACAGTTCCTCTGGAAACACCATATATTTT
TRBJ2-2 | TRBD2 | TRBV27 | CASSRKAGAANTGELFF | TGTGCCAGCAGTCGTAAAGCGGGAGCTGCGAACACCGGGGAGCTGTTTTTT
TRBJ2-1 | - | TRBV11-3 | CASSSLRLSGWEQFF | TGTGCCAGCAGCTCCCTCCGCTTGTCGGGGTGGGAGCAGTTCTTC
TRBJ1-2 | TRBD1 | TRBV11-1 | CASSLGTGLPYGYTF | TGTGCCAGCAGCTTAGGGACAGGCCTCCCCTATGGCTACACCTTC
TRBJ2-1 | TRBD2 | TRBV5-1 | CASSLGTSNSNEQFF | TGCGCCAGCAGCTTGGGGACTAGCAACAGCAATGAGCAGTTCTTC
TRBJ2-6 | TRBD1 | TRBV5-4 | CASSLTTGVGLAGANVLTF | TGTGCCAGCAGCCTGACGACAGGGGTGGGCCTTGCTGGGGCCAACGTCCTGACTTTC
TRBJ2-1 | - | TRBV4-2 | CASSQEAGYAYNEQFF | TGTGCCAGCAGCCAAGAGGCAGGGTATGCCTACAATGAGCAGTTCTTC
TRBJ2-5 | - | TRBV11-3 | CASTQAGIRETQYF | TGTGCCAGCACCCAAGCAGGGATTCGGGAGACCCAGTACTTC
TRBJ2-3 | - | TRBV5-4 | CASRTGSSPGTDTQYF | TGTGCCAGCAGAACCGGGTCCTCACCAGGCACAGATACGCAGTATTTT
TRBJ2-7 | - | TRBV28 | CASSAVVMRYEQYF | TGTGCCAGCAGTGCCGTGGTCATGCGCTACGAGCAGTACTTC